This T cell receptor (beta chain) was profiled in a study of T-cell memory formation after mild COVID-19. Overall study: Clustering of TCRs was largely donor specific. General observations from the study: Some SARS-CoV-2-responding clones were already detected in memory before infection. The main location of contracting CD4+ clones was CM and EM, and that of contracting CD8+ clones was EMRA.

The V and J ends lost 5 bases and 4 bases, in that order; junction bases with no gene match: 7. The CDR3 totals 14 residues. Germline loops: CDR1 SNHLY, CDR2 FYNNEI. Regarding this clonotype: Its antigen is as yet unknown.

Amplification by 5'RACE using constant-segment primers produced TCR alpha and TCR beta cDNA libraries that carried sample barcodes and UMIs. In TCRdb, the 5' RACE reads were re-called with MiXCR into one record per CDR3 protein. The repertoire has 400,000 to 500,000 distinct CDR3 sequences, around 18% of them found once; the top ten carry around 8%. This TCR was sampled from an adult woman who had mild COVID-19 (a few samples of this study predate the infection). Cell type and time point are not known. Sequenced material: PBMCs or a T cell subset sorted from them (not recorded which). The genes are TRBV2 and TRBJ1-1, with 7 positions matching TRBD1. CDR3 sequence reads: CASSKLQGSTEAFF. Written as DNA, the CDR3 is TGTGCCAGCAGTAAATTACAGGGGAGCACTGAAGCTTTCTTT.